Listed below are T cell receptor beta chains from one sample, sequenced in a study of T cell repertoires in cytomegalovirus infection. TCRdb processed the reads anew with MiXCR; each CDR3 protein has one entry. The sample has about 900,000 distinct CDR3 sequences, about a third seen once. These receptors lack a known antigen. This specimen was cultured CD8+ T cells from PBMCs, taken from culture after CMV antigen stimulation. These receptors came from a human donor in good health (CMV status not recorded). Some clones in this sample may be carry-over from other donors' samples. The CDR3 runs from the conserved cysteine through the conserved F or W. Fields, in order: D gene, V gene, CDR3 protein. D genes are given only for firm matches.

d_gene: .
v_gene: TRBV4-1
CDR3aa: CASSQLGSRTDTQYF

d_gene: .
v_gene: TRBV5-1
CDR3aa: CASSSTLEGTGEQYF

d_gene: .
v_gene: TRBV15
CDR3aa: CATSSRDSGDEQFF

d_gene: .
v_gene: TRBV4-2
CDR3aa: CASSQGGRGGDEQFF

d_gene: TRBD1
v_gene: TRBV7-4
CDR3aa: CVSSAPETGYNEQFF

d_gene: TRBD1
v_gene: TRBV5-6
CDR3aa: CASSLHRDRGRLGNQPQHF

d_gene: .
v_gene: TRBV27
CDR3aa: CASSLSAGESNQPQHF

d_gene: .
v_gene: TRBV5-4
CDR3aa: CASSPGGRADTQYF

d_gene: .
v_gene: TRBV7-6
CDR3aa: CASSFIGAQETQYF

d_gene: .
v_gene: TRBV7-9
CDR3aa: CASSSGPQATRYEQYF

d_gene: .
v_gene: TRBV20-1
CDR3aa: CSARDRLSQETQYF

d_gene: .
v_gene: TRBV7-9
CDR3aa: CASSLGPSNDYEQYF

d_gene: TRBD2
v_gene: TRBV6-1
CDR3aa: CASKSSGGVLGEQFF

d_gene: .
v_gene: TRBV7-9
CDR3aa: CASSFGVQGTQYF

d_gene: .
v_gene: TRBV6-2/TRBV6-3
CDR3aa: CASSYSSMRGTQYF

d_gene: .
v_gene: TRBV20-1
CDR3aa: CSASPRGRTNTGELFF

d_gene: .
v_gene: TRBV7-8
CDR3aa: CASSMSVNYGYTF

d_gene: TRBD2
v_gene: TRBV6-6
CDR3aa: CASSLFSGGASYNEQFF